These 30 T cell receptor beta chains were sequenced from one sample in a study of blood T cell repertoires in COVID-19. TCRdb's table, derived via immunoSEQ multiplex PCR, lists solely in-frame clones and lacks some. The sample contains roughly 250,000 clones, more than 80% of which appear only once. The sample consisted of PBMCs or T cells enriched from blood (not recorded which). These receptors were collected from a man aged 50 to 60 who had been exposed to COVID-19.

This sequence joins TRBV4-1 and TRBJ2-2; D remains ambiguous. V lost 5 bases to trimming and J lost 0 bases, with 10 bases between them. Germline lookup yields CDR1 MGHRA and CDR2 YSYEKL. This CDR3 comprises 15 residues. CDR3: CASSWAPTNTGELFF. CDR3 DNA sequence: TGCGCCAGCAGCTGGGCCCCTACGAACACCGGGGAGCTGTTTTTT.

This rearrangement joins TRBV25-1 to TRBJ1-1; 8 nucleotides match TRBD1. Germline CDR1 is MGHDK and CDR2 is SYGVNS. V lost 4 bases and J lost 1; bases outside the gene matches: 11. CDR3 length equals 17 residues. The CDR3 nucleotides read TGTGCCAGCAGTGGTACAGGGGGGGCTCTACCGAACACTGAAGCTTTCTTT. This codes for CASSGTGGALPNTEAFF.

This chain connects TRBV15 to TRBJ2-7; 8 bases fit TRBD2. Germline trimming cut 4 bases from V and 1 base from J; bases unmatched to any gene: 6. The germline V gene encodes CDR1 LNHNV and CDR2 YYDKDF (reference sequence). This CDR3 is built from 15 residues. The CDR3 sequence is CATSIVAGLSYEQYF. In DNA, the CDR3 is TGTGCCACCAGCATAGTAGCGGGGTTATCCTACGAGCAGTACTTC.

V usage is TRBV2 and J usage is TRBJ1-1; unclear D gene. The CDR3 totals 8 residues. The germline gives CDR1 SNHLY, CDR2 FYNNEI. The germline V and J ends were trimmed by 11 bases and 10 bases, with 8 bases remaining between them. This CDR3 reads CAGLGAFF. CDR3 bases: TGTGCCGGCCTTGGAGCTTTCTTT.

This chain uses TRBV28 with TRBJ1-5; D unclear. From germline, CDR1 is MDHEN and CDR2 SYDVKM. The V and J ends lost 5 bases and 3 bases respectively, with 11 bases between them. The CDR3 totals 14 residues. The CDR3 loop reads CASSPPRNNQPQHF. The CDR3 nucleotides read TGTGCCAGCAGTCCACCGAGGAACAATCAGCCCCAGCATTTT.

This clone has only one observation. The rearrangement uses TRBV5-1 and TRBJ1-4; 8 nucleotides align to TRBD1. Germline CDR1 is SGHRS and CDR2 is YFSETQ. V dropped 2 bases and J dropped 3; count of bases not matched to a gene: 6. The CDR3 has 16 residues. CDR3 protein: CASSFSTGGANEKLFF. The DNA for the CDR3 is TGCGCCAGCAGCTTCTCAACAGGGGGTGCTAATGAAAAACTGTTTTTT.

This clone came up once. The V call is TRBV11-2, the J call TRBJ2-5; D gene unclear. Germline V CDR1 and CDR2: SGHAT, FQNNGV. This CDR3 has 14 amino acids. Between the trimmed V and J ends, which lost 1 base and 2 bases, there was a span of 8 bases. The CDR3 spells CASSLAGDQETQYF. The DNA for the CDR3 is TGTGCCAGCAGCTTAGCCGGTGATCAAGAGACCCAGTACTTC. The variable domain in full, with the rest retrieved from reference TRBV11-2 and TRBJ2-5, is EAGVAQSPRYKIIEKRQSVAFWCNPISGHATLYWYQQILGQGPKLLIQFQNNGVVDDSQLPKDRFSAERLKGVDSTLKIQPAKLEDSAVYLCASSLAGDQETQYFGPGTRLLVL.

The chain couples TRBV29-1 to TRBJ1-1, with D perhaps matching TRBD1 (5 bases). CDR3 length: 16 amino acids. The V and J ends lost 4 bases and 4 bases respectively, with 22 bases between them. Looked up from germline, CDR1 is SQVTM and CDR2 is ANQGSEA. The CDR3 region is CSVVGGGYPLSTEAFF. CDR3 coding DNA: TGCAGCGTTGTTGGGGGGGGGTACCCACTGAGCACTGAAGCTTTCTTT.

The rearrangement uses TRBV29-1 and TRBJ2-3, with D possibly TRBD2 on 5 matching bases. The germline V gene has CDR1 SQVTM and CDR2 ANQGSEA. CDR3 size: 12 residues. With 7 bases removed from V and 4 bases from J, the gap between germline ends came to 12 bases. The CDR3 sequence is CSGELRADTQYF. Written as DNA, the CDR3 is TGCAGCGGAGAGTTGAGGGCAGATACGCAGTATTTT.

The chain couples TRBV3-1 (or the pseudogene TRBV3-2) to TRBJ1-2; D is uncertain. The V gene lost 0 bases and the J gene lost 4 bases, with 9 bases spanning the gap. Germline values: CDR1 LGHDT, CDR2 YNNKEL (reference sequence). There are 14 residues in the CDR3. CDR3 DNA sequence: TGTGCCAGCAGCCAAGAAGGAGTAACCTATGGCTACACCTTC. Translating it yields CASSQEGVTYGYTF.

The rearrangement links TRBV5-4 to TRBJ2-7, with 14 bases identical to TRBD2. V was clipped by 1 base and J by 7 bases; unmatched bases: 10. CDR3 length: 17 amino acids. CDR1 and CDR2 from the germline V gene are SGHNT and YYREEE (reference sequence). The CDR3 region is CASSLPGLAGGSREQYF. The CDR3 nucleotides are TGTGCCAGCAGCTTGCCCGGACTAGCGGGGGGAAGTAGGGAGCAGTACTTC.

The chain uses TRBV2 and TRBJ1-4; 7 nucleotides agree with TRBD1. Trimming took 6 bases from V and 12 from J; bases not matched to a gene: 7. The CDR3 has 12 residues. From germline, CDR1 is SNHLY and CDR2 FYNNEI. CDR3 nucleotide sequence: TGTGCCAGCAGATTTGACAGGGATGAACTGTTTTTT. Protein product: CASRFDRDELFF.

V and J are TRBV7-3 and TRBJ1-2; 9 bases are shared with TRBD1. The CDR3 loop spans 15 amino acids. Trimming took 2 bases from V and 7 from J; bases not matched to a gene: 8. The germline CDR1 and CDR2 sequences are SGHTA and FQGTGA. This CDR3 is CASSLSGDRAGGYTF. The CDR3 DNA reads as TGTGCCAGCAGCTTATCGGGGGACAGGGCCGGTGGCTACACCTTC.

This clone occurred a few times. The chain uses TRBV28 and TRBJ1-1; the match to TRBD1 covers 7 bases. Losses at the gene ends were 7 bases for V and 0 bases for J; bases not matched to a gene: 8. Per the germline V gene, CDR1 is MDHEN and CDR2 is SYDVKM. The CDR3 is 15 amino acids. In nucleotides, the CDR3 is TGTGCCAGCACGCCCGCAGGGGGAATGAACACTGAAGCTTTCTTT. Residues: CASTPAGGMNTEAFF.

The rearrangement joins TRBV2 to TRBJ1-4; 7 nucleotides line up with TRBD1. The CDR3 is 14 residues long. Germline values: CDR1 SNHLY, CDR2 FYNNEI. Trimming cost V 5 bases and J 7 bases; bases outside gene matches: 7. CDR3 protein: CASSLQGRGEKLFF. CDR3 nucleotides: TGTGCCAGCAGTCTACAGGGGAGAGGTGAAAAACTGTTTTTT.

The chain links TRBV2 to TRBJ1-1, with D possibly TRBD1 on 6 matching bases. Germline assignment: CDR1 SNHLY and CDR2 FYNNEI. Between the trimmed V and J ends, which lost 7 bases and 8 bases, there was a span of 23 bases. CDR3 size: 15 residues. CDR3 nucleotide sequence: TGTGCCAGCATCCCGTCCCCAGACTTAACAGGGGAAGCTTTCTTT. Amino acid sequence: CASIPSPDLTGEAFF.

The chain links TRBV27 to TRBJ2-5, with TRBD1 identical over 10 bases. The CDR3 consists of 14 residues. J lost 6 bases, V lost 7 bases, and 8 bases had no gene match. Germline V gene sequence: CDR1 MNHEY, CDR2 SMNVEV (reference sequence). The CDR3 sequence: CASNPGQGMKTQYF. The CDR3 nucleotides read TGTGCCAGCAACCCGGGACAGGGGATGAAGACCCAGTACTTC.

This chain joins TRBV7-9 and TRBJ1-1, with D maybe TRBD1 (6 bases). This CDR3 is built from 15 residues. Germline lookup yields CDR1 SEHNR and CDR2 FQNEAQ (reference sequence). Trimming took off 5 bases at V and 5 bases at J, with 18 bases between the two ends. DNA for the CDR3: TGTGCCAGCAGCCTCCTCATGGAGGGGGGGACTGAAGCTTTCTTT. It yields the protein CASSLLMEGGTEAFF.

The chain has TRBV9 and TRBJ2-7; TRBD2 matches 15 bases. Per germline, CDR1 SGDLS and CDR2 YYNGEE. The V gene end was trimmed by 1 base and the J gene end by 6 bases; junction bases not matched to a gene: 17. The CDR3 totals 20 residues. CDR3 region: CASSVRGTSGRTDLFCEQYV. The CDR3 DNA follows: TGTGCCAGCAGCGTAAGGGGGACTAGCGGGAGGACGGACCTATTTTGCGAGCAGTACGTC.

DNA for the CDR3: TGTGCCACCAGCAGAGGGTCAGTCTTATTTGAAAAACTGTTTTTT. It encodes CATSRGSVLFEKLFF. The J gene is TRBJ1-4, the V gene TRBV15, with D unresolved. V dropped 1 base and J dropped 7 bases, with 13 bases sitting between them. Germline CDR1 is LNHNV and CDR2 is YYDKDF (reference sequence). There are 15 residues in the CDR3.

The chain combines TRBV5-1 with TRBJ1-2, with D possibly being TRBD1 (5 bases). V shed 4 bases and J shed 8 bases, with 18 bases lying between them. CDR3 size: 14 residues. Germline V gene sequence: CDR1 SGHRS, CDR2 YFSETQ. The CDR3 is CASSLRGGEGGYTF. CDR3 sequence (DNA): TGCGCCAGCAGCCTCCGAGGAGGGGAGGGCGGCTACACCTTC.

This chain links TRBV28 with TRBJ1-5, with TRBD1 matching 9 bases. Trimming took 0 bases from V and 6 from J; bases not matched to a gene: 3. This CDR3 spans 15 amino acids. Germline lookup yields CDR1 MDHEN and CDR2 SYDVKM. The DNA for the CDR3 is TGTGCCAGCAGTTTATGGACAGGGGGAAGTCAGCCCCAGCATTTT. Its protein is CASSLWTGGSQPQHF.

The chain is built from TRBV2 and TRBJ2-1; no definite D call. The CDR3 runs to 11 residues. Between the trimmed V and J ends, which lost 10 bases and 5 bases, there was a span of 9 bases. Germline V gives CDR1 SNHLY, CDR2 FYNNEI. The CDR3 loop reads CATRAHNEQFF. DNA for the CDR3: TGTGCCACGAGAGCCCACAATGAGCAGTTCTTC.

This chain's CDR3 is CASSVQQNRYEQYV. CDR3 bases: TGTGCCAGCAGCGTACAACAGAACCGTTACGAGCAGTACGTC. The chain employs TRBV9 and TRBJ2-7; no firm D call. V shed 1 base and J shed 4 bases, with 12 bases lying between them. This CDR3 has 14 amino acids. From germline, CDR1 is SGDLS and CDR2 YYNGEE.

The chain employs TRBV5-1 and TRBJ1-4; D might be TRBD1 (6 bases). Germline values: CDR1 SGHRS, CDR2 YFSETQ. Deletions cut 2 bases from V and 6 bases from J, with 14 bases between. The CDR3 totals 15 residues. CDR3 nucleotides: TGCGCCAGCAGCTTAGGGGGACAAGGGGATGAAAAACTGTTTTTT. Translation: CASSLGGQGDEKLFF.

V is TRBV19 and J is TRBJ1-2; TRBD1 matches at 8 bases. The junction had 7 bases not matched to a gene; V was cut back by 4 bases and J by 3 bases. The CDR3 consists of 15 residues. The V gene's germline CDR1 is LNHDA and CDR2 SQIVND (reference sequence). The CDR3: CASSTQGQGDYGYTF. CDR3 DNA sequence: TGTGCCAGTAGTACCCAAGGACAGGGAGACTATGGCTACACCTTC.

DNA for the CDR3: TGCGCCAGCAGCTTTGGGGGACAGGGGACTTCACCCCTCCACTTT. Protein product: CASSFGGQGTSPLHF. This rearrangement joins TRBV5-1 to TRBJ1-6, with 10 bases fitting TRBD1. Germline CDR1 and CDR2: SGHRS and YFSETQ. The J segment lost 9 bases and the V segment lost 2 bases, leaving 5 bases of the junction unmatched. CDR3 length equals 15 residues.

V gene TRBV5-1 combines with J gene TRBJ2-5, with D maybe TRBD2 (6 bases). From germline, CDR1 is SGHRS and CDR2 YFSETQ. The length of the CDR3 is 14 residues. The V and J ends lost 4 bases and 5 bases respectively, with 15 bases between them. The CDR3 spells CASSPGGVRETQYF. CDR3 sequence (DNA): TGCGCCAGCAGCCCTGGAGGGGTCCGGGAGACCCAGTACTTC.

This sequence joins TRBV5-1 and TRBJ1-3; 7 positions match TRBD1. The CDR3 length is 16 residues. V lost 0 bases to trimming and J lost 1 base; unmatched junction nucleotides: 4. Germline-derived CDR1 and CDR2 are SGHRS and YFSETQ. The CDR3 is CASSLVADRSGNTIYF. The CDR3 DNA is TGCGCCAGCAGCTTGGTTGCGGACAGGTCTGGAAACACCATATATTTT.

The chain recombines TRBV5-1 with TRBJ2-7; 8 bases are a match to TRBD2. Germline CDR1 SGHRS, CDR2 YFSETQ. This CDR3 is built from 15 residues. The V and J ends lost 4 bases and 1 base, in that order; junction bases with no gene match: 7. The CDR3 DNA follows: TGCGCCAGCAGCATAGGGACTAGTAGGTCCTACGAGCAGTACTTC. This codes for CASSIGTSRSYEQYF.